The subject of this entry is one T cell receptor beta chain. What this receptor recognizes is not known. No clone much larger than this one lies a single base away; base qualities are absent. Using the deep immunoSEQ assay, multiplex PCR amplified TCR CDR3 regions from genomic DNA. Extracted genomic DNA from each cell subset was distributed evenly across all wells of several immunoSEQ 96-well plates, and each plate was treated as a replicate. For sorted subsets, around 200 ng genomic DNA, equal to 30,000 or so T cell genomes, was loaded into each replicate PCR. Purified libraries were measured with a Qubit 3.0 fluorometer, size-checked on a Bioanalyzer 2100, and measured again with the KAPA Library Quantification kit. Each immunoSEQ 96-well plate was sequenced on its own single-read 150-cycle Illumina NextSeq 550 flow cell. Turning to the authors' computational methods: Because the immunoSEQ output held only junctional sequences and lacked quality scores, the filtering could not match the filtering applied to full-length reads. To assign V/J genes and CDR3, sequences were annotated against IMGT germline references using PyIR, a Python wrapper for IgBLAST v1.9. Reads were filtered out if the reads had weak V/J assignments (E-value above 1e-6), no CDR3, stop codons, out-of-frame junctions, or ambiguous translated residues. V3J clonotypes were defined by identical inferred V gene, J gene, and CDR3 amino acid sequence. Percentage overlap between repertoires was calculated by dividing the number of shared unique clonotypes by the size of the smaller repertoire. Three approaches were used to assess repertoire richness: RTK rarefaction, the Chao1 estimator, and Recon v2.1 estimates of unobserved clonotypes. OLGA was used to compute generation probabilities for all TCRbeta clonotypes that the gDNA method yielded from a handful of donors. TCRdb limited this immuneACCESS table to in-frame rearrangements with V and J called. A share of clones is missing; checked studies link under half to unresolved V genes, and the rest is unexplained. That table supplies the V and J calls and clone size; D and trimming were determined from the DNA. The sample table holds about 530,000 clones, of which 90% to 96% were seen once. The ten largest clonotypes hold roughly 0.06% of the sample.

CDR1 and CDR2 (MNHNS, SASEGT) derive from the germline V gene. The CDR3 runs 14 residues from the cysteine to the phenylalanine. Just the 42-base CDR3 DNA is kept, in frame starting at base 1. V drops 4 bases and J drops 7 bases, leaving 14 bases in between. The data derive from a study of shared clonotypes between healthy human individuals (dated by TCRdb to between 2020 and 2021). Regarding the complete study: Three men and a couple of women, aged 18 to 49 years, made up the cohort. For each donor, three plates each were used for CD4 naive and CD4 memory, two plates were used for CD8 naive, and one plate was used for CD8 memory. Blood TCR repertoires of about 5 healthy adults were deeply sequenced to estimate repertoire size and the extent of clonotype sharing between individuals. To increase sequencing depth and limit assay-specific biases, TCR repertoire library preparation and sequencing were carried out by different laboratories using diverse techniques. Each donor's leukapheresis produced roughly between roughly 0.85 and 10 billion PBMCs.

Study-level results and caveats: When a handful of donors were compared, the shared fraction of clonotypes was 5% to 6.5% for naive CD4, approximately 3.3% for naive CD8, 2% to 2.5% for memory CD4, and 0.3% to 0.5% for memory CD8. Rarefaction of sorted-subset datasets indicated incomplete sequencing despite the large sequencing depth. Based on pairwise subsampling, the degree of clonotype sharing among donors was expected to be affected by sequencing depth. Higher generation probabilities were observed for clonotypes shared by all four sorted-subset donors than for non-shared clonotypes. Only blood was sampled, and tissue TCR repertoires likely differ from those in blood. The small number of donors limited the genetic and exposure-history diversity represented. Naive subsets generally had larger estimated clonotype richness than memory subsets did.

Healthy HIV-negative adults with no recently reported acute infections or vaccinations were included as donors. All donors were Caucasian adults living in Nashville, Tennessee, USA. CD4+ T cells were enriched by magnetic negative selection; naive cells were then positively selected on CD45RA, and the negative fraction formed the memory subset. Blood was obtained by leukapheresis, after which PBMCs were separated by Ficoll-Histopaque density gradient centrifugation and cryopreserved in liquid nitrogen vapor phase. Purity and quantity of every magnetically sorted T cell population were checked by analytical flow cytometry. Genomic DNA was isolated from each sorted fraction and quantified by UV absorbance on a Nanodrop 2000c.

Sequencing used naive CD4+ T cells sorted from blood. Explained via the paper, the cell subset or site label denotes: CD45RA+ positively selected. This receptor chain uses TRBV6-1 and TRBJ1-5; perhaps TRBD1 is the D gene, with 5 bases matching. This sequence was found in a woman in her thirties in good health. CDR3 sequence: CASSVGGTRQPQHF. The DNA sequence is given as TGTGCCAGCAGTGTTGGCGGGACTAGGCAGCCCCAGCATTTT.